This entry lists 18 T cell receptor beta chains sequenced from one sample in a study of cytomegalovirus exposure and HLA in healthy donors. PCR employed 60 Vbeta and 13 Jbeta primers. The assay was immunoSEQ multiplex PCR, and TCRdb's table has in-frame clones only and misses some. The sample yields 100,000 to 150,000 clones, approximately 80% seen once. Specimen: PBMCs. These TCRs come from a woman between 40 and 50 years old in good health and CMV-seronegative.

The rearrangement uses TRBV6-1 and TRBJ1-3; weak D call: TRBD1 (5 bases). CDR1 and CDR2 from the germline V gene are MNHNS and SASEGT. The V gene lost 3 bases and the J gene lost 0 bases, with 12 bases spanning the gap. This CDR3 is built from 16 residues. In nucleotides, the CDR3 is TGTGCCAGCAGTGAGAACAGGCTGGGCTCTGGAAACACCATATATTTT. Translated: CASSENRLGSGNTIYF.

CDR3 sequence reads: CASSLGQGNSPLHF. DNA for the CDR3: TGTGCCAGCTCCCTGGGACAGGGTAATTCACCCCTCCACTTT. The rearrangement links TRBV18 to TRBJ1-6, with 9 bases lining up with TRBD1. Germline V gene lookup returns CDR1 KGHSH and CDR2 LQKENI. The J segment lost 6 bases and the V segment lost 6 bases, leaving 3 bases of the junction unmatched. CDR3 length: 14 amino acids.

The chain carries TRBV29-1 and TRBJ2-1; the match to TRBD1 covers 9 bases. The junction had 13 bases not matched to a gene; V was cut back by 6 bases and J by 7 bases. Germline CDR1 reads SQVTM; CDR2 reads ANQGSEA. The CDR3 has 15 residues. CDR3 residues: CSVASGTGLRNEQFF. DNA for the CDR3: TGCAGCGTAGCCTCCGGGACAGGGCTCAGGAATGAGCAGTTCTTC.

This rearrangement joins TRBV6-6 to TRBJ1-3; D remains ambiguous. Germline CDR1 is MNHNY and CDR2 is SVGAGI (reference sequence). The CDR3 covers 13 residues. Deletions cut 3 bases from V and 4 bases from J, with 7 bases between. The chain's CDR3 is CASSYQAGNTIYF. In DNA, the CDR3 is TGTGCCAGCAGTTATCAGGCCGGAAACACCATATATTTT.

This clone was counted once. The V and J genes are TRBV5-1 and TRBJ1-2, with 7 bases that match TRBD1. V shed 5 bases, J shed 4 bases, and the junction held 2 bases outside the gene matches. This CDR3 spans 12 amino acids. From germline, CDR1 is SGHRS and CDR2 YFSETQ. Written as DNA, the CDR3 is TGCGCCAGCAGTTGGGACAGCTATGGCTACACCTTC. This codes for CASSWDSYGYTF.

CDR3 protein: CASFPGTTTARAYEQYF. Written as DNA, the CDR3 is TGTGCCAGCTTTCCCGGGACAACGACCGCGCGAGCCTACGAGCAGTACTTC. V and J are TRBV27 and TRBJ2-7; D may be TRBD1 (6 bases). V was shortened by 8 bases and J by 2 bases, with 25 bases between the two germline ends. Germline-derived CDR1 and CDR2 are MNHEY and SMNVEV (reference sequence). This CDR3 spans 17 amino acids.

The chain links TRBV7-2 to TRBJ2-5; 9 bases are shared with TRBD2. Germline V gives CDR1 SGHTA, CDR2 FQGNSA. There are 16 residues in the CDR3. Trimming removed 5 bases from V and 4 bases from J; junction bases left unmatched: 11. CDR3: CASSPGAAGGRETQYF. DNA for the CDR3: TGTGCCAGCAGCCCCGGGGCGGCGGGGGGGAGAGAGACCCAGTACTTC.

This clone was picked up a small number of times. The V and J genes are TRBV6-5 and TRBJ1-2, with unresolved D. In germline, CDR1 is MNHEY, CDR2 SVGAGI. The CDR3 covers 14 residues. Trimming took 6 bases from V and 6 from J, leaving 17 bases between them. The CDR3: CASSPSGGGDGYTF. DNA of the CDR3: TGTGCCAGCAGCCCTTCTGGCGGCGGAGATGGCTACACCTTC.

The V and J genes are TRBV30 and TRBJ1-6, with TRBD1 matching 7 bases. The germline CDR1 and CDR2 sequences are GTSNPN and SVGIG (reference sequence). V was clipped by 3 bases and J by 8 bases; unmatched bases: 4. The CDR3 spans 13 residues. CDR3 nucleotide sequence: TGTGCCTGGAGCAGGGGGAGAGATTCACCCCTCCACTTT. Protein product: CAWSRGRDSPLHF.

The J gene is TRBJ1-2, the V gene TRBV9; maybe TRBD1 (5 bases). The germline V gene has CDR1 SGDLS and CDR2 YYNGEE. CDR3 length: 12 residues. V lost 6 bases, J lost 2 bases, and 8 bases lay in between. In DNA form, the CDR3 reads TGTGCCAGCAATCAGGGCAACTATGGCTACACCTTC. It specifies CASNQGNYGYTF.

This clone appeared a single time. This chain uses TRBV7-3 with TRBJ2-2; 7 positions match TRBD1. The V segment lost 2 bases and the J segment 5 bases; nucleotides outside the gene matches: 8. The CDR3 extends over 16 amino acids. Germline V gene data show CDR1 as SGHTA and CDR2 as FQGTGA. The CDR3 is CASSLSRQGRTGELFF. The CDR3 DNA follows: TGTGCCAGCAGCTTATCTCGACAGGGAAGAACCGGGGAGCTGTTTTTT.

This chain uses TRBV19 with TRBJ1-1, with D uncertain. Looked up from germline, CDR1 is LNHDA and CDR2 is SQIVND (reference sequence). The CDR3 is made up of 12 amino acids. The V end was cut by 3 bases, the J end by 1 base, with 3 bases between. The CDR3 region is CASSIRNTEAFF. DNA of the CDR3: TGTGCCAGTAGTATTAGGAACACTGAAGCTTTCTTT.

This chain uses TRBV6-1 with TRBJ1-6, with D possibly TRBD1 on 5 matching bases. CDR1 and CDR2 (germline): MNHNS, SASEGT. This CDR3 spans 16 amino acids. The V and J ends lost 4 bases and 9 bases respectively, with 19 bases between them. CDR3 nucleotides: TGTGCCAGCAGTGCCCCAGCACAGGTTTTAGGTTCACCCCTCCACTTT. It encodes CASSAPAQVLGSPLHF.

This chain links TRBV2 with TRBJ2-3; 8 bases are a match to TRBD1. The CDR3 is 14 residues long. Germline V gene data show CDR1 as SNHLY and CDR2 as FYNNEI. Germline trimming cut 6 bases from V and 4 bases from J; bases unmatched to any gene: 6. Here the CDR3 reads CASRGQVVPDTQYF. The CDR3 region has the DNA TGTGCCAGCAGGGGACAGGTAGTCCCAGATACGCAGTATTTT.

The chain employs TRBV11-2 and TRBJ2-7, with 11 bases matching TRBD2. CDR3 length equals 13 residues. V was clipped by 5 bases and J by 5 bases; unmatched bases: 2. Germline values: CDR1 SGHAT, CDR2 FQNNGV. CDR3 sequence: CASSKGLADEQYF. Written as DNA, the CDR3 is TGTGCCAGCAGCAAGGGACTAGCGGACGAGCAGTACTTC.

The CDR3 protein is CASSLAGDGYTF. The CDR3 DNA reads TGCGCCAGCAGCTTGGCGGGGGATGGCTACACCTTC. The gene calls are TRBV5-1 and TRBJ1-2; D perhaps matches TRBD1 (5 bases). Germline V gene lookup returns CDR1 SGHRS and CDR2 YFSETQ. The CDR3 sequence is 12 residues long. V gave up 0 bases and J gave up 6 bases, with 6 bases separating them. Complete variable domain (other parts from reference TRBV5-1 and TRBJ1-2): KAGVTQTPRYLIKTRGQQVTLSCSPISGHRSVSWYQQTPGQGLQFLFEYFSETQRNKGNFPGRFSGRQFSNSRSEMNVSTLELGDSALYLCASSLAGDGYTFGSGTRLTVV.

This chain links TRBV5-8 with TRBJ2-7, with TRBD2 as a possible D gene (5 bases). The CDR3 sequence is 12 residues long. Germline lookup yields CDR1 SGHTS and CDR2 YDEGEE. V was trimmed by 4 bases and J by 7 bases, leaving 12 bases between them. CDR3 in DNA: TGTGCCAGCAGCGGTGGTCGGGGAGAGCAGTACTTC. This translates into CASSGGRGEQYF.

The chain has TRBV5-4 and TRBJ2-2; tentative D call: TRBD1 (6 bases). The V and J ends lost 1 base and 1 base respectively, with 8 bases between them. Germline V CDR1 and CDR2: SGHNT, YYREEE (reference sequence). The CDR3 runs to 15 residues. The CDR3 region is CASSLTQGNTGELFF. CDR3 bases: TGTGCCAGCAGCTTGACACAGGGGAACACCGGGGAGCTGTTTTTT.